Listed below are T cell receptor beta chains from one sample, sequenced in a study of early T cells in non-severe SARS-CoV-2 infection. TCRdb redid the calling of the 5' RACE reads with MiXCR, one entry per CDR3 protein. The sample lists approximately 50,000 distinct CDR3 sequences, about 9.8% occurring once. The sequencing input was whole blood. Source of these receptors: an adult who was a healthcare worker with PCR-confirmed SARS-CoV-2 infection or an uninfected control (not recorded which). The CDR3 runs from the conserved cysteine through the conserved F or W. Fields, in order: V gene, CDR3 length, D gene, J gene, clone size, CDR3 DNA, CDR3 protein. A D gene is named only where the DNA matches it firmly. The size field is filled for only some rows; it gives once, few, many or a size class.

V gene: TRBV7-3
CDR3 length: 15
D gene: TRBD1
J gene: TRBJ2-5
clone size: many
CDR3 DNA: TGTGCCAGCAGCTTATACGGGACAGGGGGAGAGACCCAGTACTTC
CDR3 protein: CASSLYGTGGETQYF

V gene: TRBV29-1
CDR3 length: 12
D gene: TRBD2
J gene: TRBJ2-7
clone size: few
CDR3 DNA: TGCAGCGTTGTGCGGGAGGACTACGAGCAGTACTTC
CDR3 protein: CSVVREDYEQYF

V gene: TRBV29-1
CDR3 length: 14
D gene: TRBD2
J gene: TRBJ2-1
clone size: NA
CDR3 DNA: TGCAGCGCAGGACTAGCGGGGGGTTTGGATGAGCAGTTCTTC
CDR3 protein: CSAGLAGGLDEQFF

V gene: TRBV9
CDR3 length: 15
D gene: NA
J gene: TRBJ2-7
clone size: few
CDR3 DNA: TGTGCCAGCAGCGTAGGTTTAGCGGACAACTACGAGCAGTACTTC
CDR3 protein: CASSVGLADNYEQYF

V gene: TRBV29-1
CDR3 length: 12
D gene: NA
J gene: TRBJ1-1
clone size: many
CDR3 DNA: TGCAGCGCAGAGGTGGGGGACACTGAAGCTTTCTTT
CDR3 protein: CSAEVGDTEAFF

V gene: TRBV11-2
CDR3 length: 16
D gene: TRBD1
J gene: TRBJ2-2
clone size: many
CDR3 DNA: TGTGCCAGCAGCTTAGACGGGACAGGGTTAGTCGGGGAGCTGTTTTTT
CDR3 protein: CASSLDGTGLVGELFF

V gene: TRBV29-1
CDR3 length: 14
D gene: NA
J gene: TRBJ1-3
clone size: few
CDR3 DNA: TGCAGCGTTGAAGGGGGGTTCTCTGGAAACACCATATATTTT
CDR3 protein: CSVEGGFSGNTIYF

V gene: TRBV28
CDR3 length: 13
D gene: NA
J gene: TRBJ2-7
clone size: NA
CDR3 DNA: TGTGCCAGCAGTATAGGACCGACCTACGAGCAGTACTTC
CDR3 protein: CASSIGPTYEQYF

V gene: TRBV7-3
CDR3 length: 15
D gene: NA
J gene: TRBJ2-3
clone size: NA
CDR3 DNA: TGTGCCAGCAGCCATAAGATTGGGGGCACAGATACGCAGTATTTT
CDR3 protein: CASSHKIGGTDTQYF

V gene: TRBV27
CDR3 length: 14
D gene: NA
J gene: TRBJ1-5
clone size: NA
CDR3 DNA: TGTGCCAGCAGTTTATCGCGGGGGCGACAGCCCCAGCATTTT
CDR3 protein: CASSLSRGRQPQHF

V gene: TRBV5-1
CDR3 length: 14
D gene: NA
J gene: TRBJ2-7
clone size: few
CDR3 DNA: TGCGCCAGCAGCATCCAGGTTTCTCGCTACGAGCAGTACTTC
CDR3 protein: CASSIQVSRYEQYF

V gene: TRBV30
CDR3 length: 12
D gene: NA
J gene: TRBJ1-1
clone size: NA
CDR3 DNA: TGTGCCTTAGCGCAGGATAACACTGAAGCTTTCTTT
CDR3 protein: CALAQDNTEAFF

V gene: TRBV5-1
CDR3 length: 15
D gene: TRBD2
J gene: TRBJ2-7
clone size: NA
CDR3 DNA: TGCGCCAGCAGCTTTCTAGCGGGAGCAGAGTACGAGCAGTACTTC
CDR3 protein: CASSFLAGAEYEQYF

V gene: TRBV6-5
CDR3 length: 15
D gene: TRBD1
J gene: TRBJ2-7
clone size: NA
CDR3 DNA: TGTGCCAGCAGAGTCGACAGGGGTAGCTCCTACGAGCAGTACTTC
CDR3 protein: CASRVDRGSSYEQYF

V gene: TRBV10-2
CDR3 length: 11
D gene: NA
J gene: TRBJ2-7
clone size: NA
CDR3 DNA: TGCGCCAGCAGTGAGTTCTACGAGCAGTACTTC
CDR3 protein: CASSEFYEQYF

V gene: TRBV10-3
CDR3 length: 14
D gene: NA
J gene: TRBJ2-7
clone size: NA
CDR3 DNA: TGTGCCATCAGTGATCAGGTGCCCTCCTACGAGCAGTACTTC
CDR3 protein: CAISDQVPSYEQYF

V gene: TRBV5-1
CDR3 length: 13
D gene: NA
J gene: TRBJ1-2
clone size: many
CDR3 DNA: TGCGCCAGCAGCTTGGGGACGGCGGTCGGCTACACCTTC
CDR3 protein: CASSLGTAVGYTF

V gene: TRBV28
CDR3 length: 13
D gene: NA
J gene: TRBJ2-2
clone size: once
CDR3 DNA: TGTGCCAGCAAAATCCCGAACACCGGGGAGCTGTTTTTT
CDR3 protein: CASKIPNTGELFF

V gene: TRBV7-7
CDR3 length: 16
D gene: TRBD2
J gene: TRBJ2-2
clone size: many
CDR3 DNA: TGTGCCAGCAGCCCCGCCGCTAGCGGAAGCACCGGGGAGCTGTTTTTT
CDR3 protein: CASSPAASGSTGELFF

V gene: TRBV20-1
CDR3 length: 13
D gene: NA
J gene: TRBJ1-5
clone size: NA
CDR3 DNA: TGCAGTGCTACAGGGTTCCCGAATCAGCCCCAGCATTTT
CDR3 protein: CSATGFPNQPQHF

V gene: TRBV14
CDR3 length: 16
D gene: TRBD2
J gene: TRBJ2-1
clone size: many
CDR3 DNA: TGTGCCAGCAGACCTACCGGGACTACTTTTGCCAATGAGCAGTTCTTC
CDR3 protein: CASRPTGTTFANEQFF

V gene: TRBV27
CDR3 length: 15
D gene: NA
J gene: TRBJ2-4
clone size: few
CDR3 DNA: TGTGCCAGCAGTTTGTCGGGAGTAGCCAAAAACATTCAGTACTTC
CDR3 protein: CASSLSGVAKNIQYF